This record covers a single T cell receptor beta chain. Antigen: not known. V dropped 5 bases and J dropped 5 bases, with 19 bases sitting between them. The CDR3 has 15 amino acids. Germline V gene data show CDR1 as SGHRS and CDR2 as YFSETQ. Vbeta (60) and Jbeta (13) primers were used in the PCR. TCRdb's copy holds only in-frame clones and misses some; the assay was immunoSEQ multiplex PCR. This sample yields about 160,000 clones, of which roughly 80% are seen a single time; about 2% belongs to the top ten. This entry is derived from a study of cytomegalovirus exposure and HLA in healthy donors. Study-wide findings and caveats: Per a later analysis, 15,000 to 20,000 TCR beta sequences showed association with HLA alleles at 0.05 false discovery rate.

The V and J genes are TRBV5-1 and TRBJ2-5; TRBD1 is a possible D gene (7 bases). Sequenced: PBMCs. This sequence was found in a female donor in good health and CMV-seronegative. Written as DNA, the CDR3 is TGCGCCAGCAGTACTACCGGACAGGCGGGGGAGACCCAGTACTTC. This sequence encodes CASSTTGQAGETQYF. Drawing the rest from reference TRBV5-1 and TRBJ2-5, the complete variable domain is KAGVTQTPRYLIKTRGQQVTLSCSPISGHRSVSWYQQTPGQGLQFLFEYFSETQRNKGNFPGRFSGRQFSNSRSEMNVSTLELGDSALYLCASSTTGQAGETQYFGPGTRLLVL.